What follows are 20 T cell receptor beta chains derived from one specimen sequenced in a study of PD-1 blockade in classical Hodgkin lymphoma. Repertoires were generated with immunoSEQ multiplex PCR, while TCRdb's copy carries only in-frame clones and drops some. This sample has about 30,000 clones, with around 87% found just once. Time point in this sample: cycle 4 day 1 (C4D1), after five to seven weeks of nivolumab. Brentuximab vedotin exposure varied among the patients, all of whom had relapsed after autologous stem cell transplantation. Purification of CD4+ T cells from thawed PBMCs was performed via magnetic negative selection. Here the sequenced sample was CD4+ T cells from blood, taken before the fourth cycle of nivolumab. These receptors were obtained from a human donor with classical Hodgkin lymphoma.

The V and J genes are TRBV5-4 and TRBJ1-1; D might be TRBD1 (5 bases). This CDR3 is built from 13 residues. Germline V gene sequence: CDR1 SGHNT, CDR2 YYREEE (reference sequence). V shed 2 bases and J shed 5 bases, with 10 bases lying between them. As DNA, the CDR3 is TGTGCCAGCAGCTTAAAGGGGAAAACTGAAGCTTTCTTT. Its translation is CASSLKGKTEAFF.

The rearrangement links TRBV5-1 to TRBJ2-3; D remains unclear. The germline V and J ends were trimmed by 0 bases and 2 bases, with 1 base remaining between them. This CDR3 has 12 residues. In germline, CDR1 is SGHRS, CDR2 YFSETQ. CDR3 amino acids: CASSLATDTQYF. In DNA, the CDR3 is TGCGCCAGCAGCTTGGCCACAGATACGCAGTATTTT.

The rearrangement links TRBV5-6 to TRBJ1-3, with D unclear. The CDR3 runs to 15 residues. V was trimmed by 0 bases and J by 0 bases, leaving 7 bases between them. The germline V gene encodes CDR1 SGHDT and CDR2 YYEEEE. The CDR3 region has the DNA TGTGCCAGCAGCTTGGAAGTTTCCTCTGGAAACACCATATATTTT. This sequence encodes CASSLEVSSGNTIYF. Looking up the rest from reference TRBV5-6 and TRBJ1-3 gives the full variable domain: DAGVTQSPTHLIKTRGQQVTLRCSPKSGHDTVSWYQQALGQGPQFIFQYYEEEERQRGNFPDRFSGHQFPNYSSELNVNALLLGDSALYLCASSLEVSSGNTIYFGEGSWLTVV.

The chain carries TRBV4-1 and TRBJ1-1; tentative D call: TRBD1 (5 bases). Germline assignment: CDR1 MGHRA and CDR2 YSYEKL. CDR3 length equals 15 residues. The ends were cut back, 3 bases at V and 5 bases at J, with 16 bases in the middle. CDR3 nucleotides: TGCGCCAGCAGCCACAGGGACCTCCGGGAAACTGAAGCTTTCTTT. It codes for CASSHRDLRETEAFF.

The gene calls are TRBV18 and TRBJ2-1, with 8 bases fitting TRBD1. The V and J ends lost 2 bases and 5 bases, in that order; junction bases with no gene match: 8. The CDR3 has 16 amino acids. Germline CDR1 is KGHSH and CDR2 is LQKENI. The CDR3 DNA is TGTGCCAGCTCACCAAACGGACAGGGCCTCAACAATGAGCAGTTCTTC. Amino acid sequence: CASSPNGQGLNNEQFF. Based on the CDR3 plus reference TRBV18 and TRBJ2-1, the full variable domain is NAGVMQNPRHLVRRRGQEARLRCSPMKGHSHVYWYRQLPEEGLKFMVYLQKENIIDESGMPKERFSAEFPKEGPSILRIQQVVRGDSAAYFCASSPNGQGLNNEQFFGPGTRLTVL.

Concerning this clone: Other DNA sequences from this sample encode an identical CDR3 as well. The chain uses TRBV6-5 and TRBJ2-7; 7 nucleotides match TRBD1. The CDR3 spans 14 residues. CDR1 and CDR2 (germline): MNHEY, SVGAGI. The ends lost 5 bases at V and 2 bases at J; junction bases unmatched: 6. The CDR3 DNA is TGTGCCAGCAGTCCCGGGACAGCAACCTACGAGCAGTACTTC. The encoded protein is CASSPGTATYEQYF.

This rearrangement joins TRBV27 to TRBJ1-1; D is possibly TRBD1 (5 bases). The CDR3 runs 15 residues. The V gene's germline CDR1 is MNHEY and CDR2 SMNVEV (reference sequence). V dropped 0 bases and J dropped 7 bases, with 15 bases sitting between them. The CDR3 DNA reads TGTGCCAGCAGTTTATCAGGCAGGGCCCGGAATGAAGCTTTCTTT. It is translated as CASSLSGRARNEAFF.

The chain combines TRBV5-5 with TRBJ2-7; D not certain. Trimming took 4 bases from V and 5 from J, leaving 19 bases between them. The CDR3 covers 15 residues. Germline CDR1 and CDR2: SGHKS and YYEKEE (reference sequence). The CDR3 loop reads CASSLPPPGKNEQYF. CDR3 sequence (DNA): TGTGCCAGCAGCCTCCCCCCTCCTGGGAAAAACGAGCAGTACTTC.

The genes are TRBV19 and TRBJ1-5; a weak D match, TRBD1 (5 bases). Germline CDR1 and CDR2: LNHDA and SQIVND (reference sequence). Trimming left V 7 bases short and J 0 bases short, with 13 bases between. The CDR3 sequence is 15 residues long. The CDR3 spells CASTEGIYSNQPQHF. The CDR3 nucleotides are TGTGCCAGTACGGAGGGGATTTATAGCAATCAGCCCCAGCATTTT.

The chain employs TRBV7-9 and TRBJ1-5; a weak D match, TRBD1 (5 bases). Germline CDR1 reads SEHNR; CDR2 reads FQNEAQ (reference sequence). This CDR3 contains 14 residues. V lost 5 bases and J 8 bases, leaving 16 bases between the germline ends. The CDR3, as DNA: TGTGCCAGCAGCCCCGGGACTGCCCAGGAGCCCCAGCATTTT. The encoded protein is CASSPGTAQEPQHF.

This rearrangement joins TRBV7-2 to TRBJ2-3; D uncertain. The germline V gene has CDR1 SGHTA and CDR2 FQGNSA. With 1 base removed from V and 6 bases from J, the gap between germline ends came to 5 bases. This CDR3 has 12 amino acids. The DNA for the CDR3 is TGTGCCAGCAGCTTAGGGCTGGATACGCAGTATTTT. It is translated as CASSLGLDTQYF.

The gene calls are TRBV4-1 and TRBJ2-5; D gene unclear. Germline CDR1 reads MGHRA; CDR2 reads YSYEKL. Trimming shortened V by 0 bases and J by 5 bases, and 13 bases separated the two germline ends. The CDR3 consists of 15 residues. The CDR3 reads CASSQDNRESETQYF. DNA for the CDR3: TGCGCCAGCAGCCAAGACAATCGCGAATCGGAGACCCAGTACTTC.

The genes are TRBV2 and TRBJ2-2; D not resolved. CDR1 is SNHLY and CDR2 is FYNNEI in the germline V gene. The CDR3 consists of 14 residues. Trimming removed 7 bases from V and 1 base from J, with 10 bases in between. The CDR3 sequence: CASIRLLNTGELFF. CDR3 DNA: TGTGCCAGCATTCGACTCCTGAACACCGGGGAGCTGTTTTTT.

V and J are TRBV30 and TRBJ1-2, with 7 bases fitting TRBD1. CDR1 and CDR2 from the germline V gene are GTSNPN and SVGIG (reference sequence). Trimming removed 3 bases from V and 3 bases from J; junction bases left unmatched: 7. The CDR3 contains 14 residues. The CDR3: CAWRRTGVDYGYTF. The DNA for the CDR3 is TGTGCCTGGAGGAGGACAGGAGTTGACTATGGCTACACCTTC.

This sequence joins TRBV7-2 and TRBJ2-1, with a tentative D call TRBD2 (6 bases). The V gene's germline CDR1 is SGHTA and CDR2 FQGNSA. Trimming removed 0 bases at V and 4 bases at J, with 13 bases between. This CDR3 is built from 16 residues. The CDR3 nucleotides read TGTGCCAGCAGCTTAGCGGGGACTGGGGTATACAATGAGCAGTTCTTC. Encoded protein: CASSLAGTGVYNEQFF.

The V and J genes are TRBV28 and TRBJ1-4, with D possibly TRBD1 on 5 matching bases. V was cut by 6 bases and J by 1 base, with 18 bases left in between. Germline V lookup: CDR1 MDHEN, CDR2 SYDVKM. CDR3 length: 17 amino acids. The CDR3 loop reads CASSRPQGGGTNEKLFF. DNA of the CDR3: TGTGCCAGCAGCCGTCCCCAGGGAGGCGGAACTAATGAAAAACTGTTTTTT.

The chain employs TRBV2 and TRBJ1-3; D is uncertain. Germline CDR1 reads SNHLY; CDR2 reads FYNNEI. V dropped 6 bases and J dropped 4 bases, with 16 bases sitting between them. This CDR3 comprises 15 residues. Written as DNA, the CDR3 is TGTGCCAGCAGGGAAATGTGGGGTCACGGAAACACCATATATTTT. Amino acid sequence: CASREMWGHGNTIYF.

The rearrangement links TRBV18 to TRBJ1-5, with D uncertain. V was pared by 3 bases and J by 3 bases, with 6 bases between. CDR3 length: 13 amino acids. Germline lookup yields CDR1 KGHSH and CDR2 LQKENI. The CDR3 coding sequence is TGTGCCAGCTCACCGGAAGCCAATCAGCCCCAGCATTTT. It encodes CASSPEANQPQHF.

V is TRBV28 and J is TRBJ2-3; TRBD2 aligns across 10 bases. Losses at the gene ends were 6 bases for V and 4 bases for J; bases not matched to a gene: 7. The CDR3 runs to 15 residues. The germline V gene has CDR1 MDHEN and CDR2 SYDVKM. In DNA, the CDR3 is TGTGCCAGCAGCTCTAGCGGGAGTAGGGCAGATACGCAGTATTTT. This codes for CASSSSGSRADTQYF.

The chain joins TRBV7-2 to TRBJ1-5; 9 bases map to TRBD1. This CDR3 has 14 residues. Losses at the gene ends were 5 bases for V and 4 bases for J; bases not matched to a gene: 3. CDR1 is SGHTA, CDR2 FQGNSA, per germline. The CDR3 nucleotides read TGTGCCAGCAGCCCTGGGACAGGGAATCAGCCCCAGCATTTT. It translates to CASSPGTGNQPQHF.